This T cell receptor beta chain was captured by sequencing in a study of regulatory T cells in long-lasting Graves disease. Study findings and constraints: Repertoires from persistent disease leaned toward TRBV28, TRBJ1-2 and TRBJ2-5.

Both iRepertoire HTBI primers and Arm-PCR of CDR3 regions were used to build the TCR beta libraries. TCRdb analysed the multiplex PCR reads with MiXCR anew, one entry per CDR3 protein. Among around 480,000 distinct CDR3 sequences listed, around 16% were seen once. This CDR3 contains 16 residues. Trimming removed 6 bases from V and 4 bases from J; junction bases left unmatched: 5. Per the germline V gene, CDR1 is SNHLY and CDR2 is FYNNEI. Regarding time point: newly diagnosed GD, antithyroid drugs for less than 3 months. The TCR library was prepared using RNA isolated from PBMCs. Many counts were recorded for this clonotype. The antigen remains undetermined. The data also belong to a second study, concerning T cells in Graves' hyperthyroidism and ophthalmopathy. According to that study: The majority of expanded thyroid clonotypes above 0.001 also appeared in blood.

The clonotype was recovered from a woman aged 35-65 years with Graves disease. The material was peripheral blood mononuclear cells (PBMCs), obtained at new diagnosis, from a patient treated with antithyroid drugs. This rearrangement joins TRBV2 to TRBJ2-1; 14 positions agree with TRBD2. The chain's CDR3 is CASSLGLAGVYNEQFF. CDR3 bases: TGTGCCAGCAGCTTGGGACTAGCGGGGGTGTACAATGAGCAGTTCTTC.